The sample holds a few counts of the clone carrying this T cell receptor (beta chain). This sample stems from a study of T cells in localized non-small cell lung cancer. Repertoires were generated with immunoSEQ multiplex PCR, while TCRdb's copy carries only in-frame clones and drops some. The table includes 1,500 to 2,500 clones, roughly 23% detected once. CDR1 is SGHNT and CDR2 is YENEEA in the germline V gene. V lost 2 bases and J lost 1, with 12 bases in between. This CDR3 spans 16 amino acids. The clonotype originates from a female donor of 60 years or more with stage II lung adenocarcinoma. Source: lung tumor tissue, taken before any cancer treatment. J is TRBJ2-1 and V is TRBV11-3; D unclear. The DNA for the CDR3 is TGTGCCAGCAGCTTACGTCCGGGCCGGTCCTACAATGAGCAGTTCTTC. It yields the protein CASSLRPGRSYNEQFF.